Below are 29 T cell receptor beta chains sequenced from a single sample in a study of blood T cell repertoires in COVID-19. TCRdb's copy holds only in-frame clones and misses some; the assay was immunoSEQ multiplex PCR. The data contain fewer than 350,000 clones, about 89% of them seen just once; the ten biggest clones take up about 8.6%. The sequencing input was peripheral blood. The receptors derive from a man between 40 and 49 years old with active or convalescent COVID-19.

The chain is built from TRBV10-3 and TRBJ1-4; 10 nucleotides line up with TRBD1. The CDR3 consists of 15 residues. Germline CDR1 is ENHRY and CDR2 is SYGVKD. V lost 5 bases to trimming and J lost 8 bases; unmatched junction nucleotides: 8. DNA for the CDR3: TGTGCCATCAGTCAAGCCGGGACAGGGGAAGAAAAACTGTTTTTT. Amino acid sequence: CAISQAGTGEEKLFF.

This sequence joins TRBV5-1 and TRBJ1-2; unclear D gene. The V and J ends lost 0 bases and 6 bases respectively, with 12 bases between them. This CDR3 is 14 amino acids long. Germline V gene lookup returns CDR1 SGHRS and CDR2 YFSETQ. In DNA, the CDR3 is TGCGCCAGCAGCTTGGGGTGGGGAGCGAATGGCTACACCTTC. It yields the protein CASSLGWGANGYTF.

In this sample, this clone turned up a few times. The chain carries TRBV5-1 and TRBJ1-2; no clear D. The ends were cut back, 0 bases at V and 4 bases at J, with 19 bases in the middle. Germline assignment: CDR1 SGHRS and CDR2 YFSETQ. The CDR3 extends over 17 amino acids. The chain's CDR3 is CASSLGFGGVTSYGYTF. The CDR3, as DNA: TGCGCCAGCAGCTTGGGTTTTGGCGGAGTAACCTCCTATGGCTACACCTTC.

This clone was counted at least ten times. The chain uses TRBV13 and TRBJ2-7; a possible D gene is TRBD1 (5 bases). The CDR3 covers 13 residues. Germline V gene data show CDR1 as PRHDT and CDR2 as FYEKMQ (reference sequence). V shed 8 bases and J shed 0 bases, with 11 bases lying between them. CDR3 nucleotides: TGTGCCAGCGGACCCAGGGCCTCCTACGAGCAGTACTTC. As protein: CASGPRASYEQYF.

This clone showed up just a few times. The CDR3 nucleotides read TGTGCCAGCAGTGAAGCGGGCCAGGGCCCGAACACTGAAGCTTTCTTT. Amino acid sequence: CASSEAGQGPNTEAFF. The chain recombines TRBV6-1 with TRBJ1-1, with D possibly TRBD1 on 5 matching bases. V shed 0 bases and J shed 1 base, with 12 bases lying between them. The CDR3 has 16 residues. Germline-derived CDR1 and CDR2 are MNHNS and SASEGT.

V usage is TRBV5-4 and J usage is TRBJ1-2, with D possibly matching TRBD1 (5 bases). Germline CDR1 reads SGHNT; CDR2 reads YYREEE (reference sequence). Trimming took off 4 bases at V and 4 bases at J, with 17 bases between the two ends. The CDR3 has 15 amino acids. The CDR3 nucleotides are TGTGCCAGCAGCCCAGGGAACGCGGGGATCTATGGCTACACCTTC. As protein: CASSPGNAGIYGYTF. Looking up the rest from reference TRBV5-4 and TRBJ1-2 gives the full variable domain: ETGVTQSPTHLIKTRGQQVTLRCSSQSGHNTVSWYQQALGQGPQFIFQYYREEENGRGNFPPRFSGLQFPNYSSELNVNALELDDSALYLCASSPGNAGIYGYTFGSGTRLTVV.

The chain joins TRBV9 to TRBJ2-2, with D unresolved. Trimming cost V 5 bases and J 4 bases, with 15 bases left between them. Germline CDR1 SGDLS, CDR2 YYNGEE. The CDR3 runs to 15 residues. CDR3 nucleotides: TGTGCCAGCAGTTTTTCCAGCGACCCCACCGGGGAGCTGTTTTTT. The encoded protein is CASSFSSDPTGELFF.

A remark on this clone: Other DNA sequences in the sample encode the same CDR3. This sequence joins TRBV7-3 and TRBJ1-1; 9 bases match TRBD1. Germline trimming cut 3 bases from V and 1 base from J; bases unmatched to any gene: 0. The CDR3 runs to 14 residues. Germline V gene sequence: CDR1 SGHTA, CDR2 FQGTGA. Here the CDR3 DNA reads TGTGCCAGCAGCTTGGGACAGGGGAACACTGAAGCTTTCTTT. Amino acids: CASSLGQGNTEAFF.

The V and J genes are TRBV11-2 and TRBJ1-2; the match to TRBD1 covers 8 bases. J was trimmed by 5 bases and V by 1 base; bases with no gene match: 6. The CDR3 loop spans 15 amino acids. The V gene's germline CDR1 is SGHAT and CDR2 FQNNGV. CDR3 DNA sequence: TGTGCCAGCAGCTTAGCCCGGACAGGGTCTTATGGCTACACCTTC. Amino acids: CASSLARTGSYGYTF.

The V call is TRBV14, the J call TRBJ2-5; D perhaps matches TRBD1 (6 bases). This CDR3 is 15 amino acids long. The germline gives CDR1 SGHDN, CDR2 FVKESK. V lost 2 bases and J 4 bases, leaving 14 bases between the germline ends. The chain's CDR3 is CASSQRGAGAETQYF. The DNA for the CDR3 is TGTGCCAGCAGCCAAAGGGGCGCAGGGGCAGAGACCCAGTACTTC.

The chain joins TRBV6-5 to TRBJ2-7; 8 bases align to TRBD1. Germline V lookup: CDR1 MNHEY, CDR2 SVGAGI. The V and J ends lost 5 bases and 4 bases, in that order; junction bases with no gene match: 10. CDR3 size: 15 residues. CDR3 protein: CASSSHDRGNYEQYF. In DNA form, the CDR3 reads TGTGCCAGCAGTAGTCACGACAGGGGTAATTACGAGCAGTACTTC.

The chain combines TRBV28 with TRBJ1-2; D call uncertain. Deletions cut 4 bases from V and 0 bases from J, with 12 bases between. Germline-derived CDR1 and CDR2 are MDHEN and SYDVKM. The CDR3 contains 15 residues. The CDR3 sequence is CASSSVSVANYGYTF. CDR3 in DNA: TGTGCCAGCAGTTCCGTGTCCGTAGCTAACTATGGCTACACCTTC.

This clone was seen a few times. V is TRBV19 and J is TRBJ1-3, with TRBD1 identical over 9 bases. J lost 3 bases, V lost 3 bases, and 9 bases had no gene match. The CDR3 extends over 17 amino acids. The germline CDR1 and CDR2 sequences are LNHDA and SQIVND (reference sequence). This chain's CDR3 is CASSITWTGAVGNTIYF. CDR3 DNA: TGTGCCAGTAGTATTACCTGGACAGGGGCCGTTGGAAACACCATATATTTT.

This chain links TRBV2 with TRBJ1-5; TRBD1 matches 7 bases. Germline loops: CDR1 SNHLY, CDR2 FYNNEI. The trim removed 6 bases at V and 3 bases at J, leaving 5 bases unmatched. The CDR3 totals 14 residues. As DNA, the CDR3 is TGTGCCAGCAGGGGGACAGAGCACAATCAGCCCCAGCATTTT. The encoded protein is CASRGTEHNQPQHF.

The chain has TRBV5-1 and TRBJ2-1; TRBD2 matches 7 bases. Trimming cost V 4 bases and J 7 bases; bases outside gene matches: 8. CDR3 length: 14 residues. CDR1 is SGHRS, CDR2 YFSETQ, per germline. The CDR3 nucleotides read TGCGCCAGCAGCCCCGGACTAGGCTGGAATGAGCAGTTCTTC. Protein: CASSPGLGWNEQFF.

The chain employs TRBV7-7 and TRBJ2-5; 16 bases line up with TRBD2. CDR1 SSHAT and CDR2 FNYEAQ come from the germline V gene (reference sequence). V trimming: 0 bases; J trimming: 3 bases; junction bases outside the gene matches: 7. The CDR3 sequence is 19 residues long. The CDR3 spells CASSLAGGTSGGAEETQYF. The DNA of the CDR3 is TGTGCCAGCAGCTTAGCGGGGGGGACTAGCGGGGGGGCCGAAGAGACCCAGTACTTC. The variable domain in full, with the rest retrieved from reference TRBV7-7 and TRBJ2-5, is GAGVSQSPRYKVTKRGQDVTLRCDPISSHATLYWYQQALGQGPEFLTYFNYEAQPDKSGLPSDRFSAERPEGSISTLTIQRTEQRDSAMYRCASSLAGGTSGGAEETQYFGPGTRLLVL.

The chain joins TRBV27 to TRBJ1-1, with TRBD1 matching 7 bases. This CDR3 comprises 13 residues. In germline, CDR1 is MNHEY, CDR2 SMNVEV (reference sequence). The trim removed 2 bases at V and 4 bases at J, leaving 1 base unmatched. CDR3 in DNA: TGTGCCAGCAGTTTACAGGGGGGCACTGAAGCTTTCTTT. Its protein is CASSLQGGTEAFF.

The chain is built from TRBV19 and TRBJ2-2, with 9 bases identical to TRBD1. Germline CDR1 and CDR2: LNHDA and SQIVND (reference sequence). The CDR3 spans 14 residues. J was trimmed by 5 bases and V by 8 bases; bases with no gene match: 6. Here the CDR3 reads CASSIQGATGELFF. The CDR3 bases are TGTGCCAGTTCAATACAGGGGGCAACCGGGGAGCTGTTTTTT.

The chain recombines TRBV28 with TRBJ2-1; TRBD1 matches at 7 bases. The CDR3 loop spans 14 amino acids. Losses at the gene ends were 5 bases for V and 7 bases for J; bases not matched to a gene: 8. Per germline, CDR1 MDHEN and CDR2 SYDVKM. The CDR3 region has the DNA TGTGCCAGCAGTACCCCACAGGGGAATAATGAGCAGTTCTTC. This codes for CASSTPQGNNEQFF.

The rearrangement links TRBV4-2 to TRBJ1-1; 7 bases are shared with TRBD1. This CDR3 region has 16 residues. Germline loops: CDR1 LGHNA, CDR2 YNFKEQ. After removal of 2 bases from V and 1 base from J, the junction contained 7 bases not matched to a gene. The CDR3 DNA sequence: TGTGCCAGCAGCCAATTCCGGGGGACAGAGAACACTGAAGCTTTCTTT. This gives the protein CASSQFRGTENTEAFF.

The J gene is TRBJ2-7, the V gene TRBV2; TRBD1 agrees at 8 bases. CDR1 SNHLY and CDR2 FYNNEI come from the germline V gene. The length of the CDR3 is 12 residues. The V gene end was trimmed by 5 bases and the J gene end by 7 bases; junction bases not matched to a gene: 4. CDR3 DNA: TGTGCCAGCAGTCGGACAGGGAAAGAGCAGTACTTC. Translating it yields CASSRTGKEQYF.

This clone came up a few times. The chain employs TRBV27 and TRBJ1-4, with D perhaps matching TRBD1 (6 bases). The CDR3 consists of 15 residues. Looked up from germline, CDR1 is MNHEY and CDR2 is SMNVEV (reference sequence). Between the trimmed V and J ends, which lost 2 bases and 0 bases, there was a span of 7 bases. In DNA form, the CDR3 reads TGTGCCAGCAGTTTAAGGGACACAACTAATGAAAAACTGTTTTTT. It codes for CASSLRDTTNEKLFF. Full variable domain (missing parts from reference TRBV27 and TRBJ1-4): EAQVTQNPRYLITVTGKKLTVTCSQNMNHEYMSWYRQDPGLGLRQIYYSMNVEVTDKGDVPEGYKVSRKEKRNFPLILESPSPNQTSLYFCASSLRDTTNEKLFFGSGTQLSVL.

The chain uses TRBV11-2 and TRBJ2-3; 9 nucleotides align to TRBD1. Germline values: CDR1 SGHAT, CDR2 FQNNGV. This CDR3 is 15 amino acids long. Losses at the gene ends were 6 bases for V and 1 base for J; bases not matched to a gene: 5. The DNA for the CDR3 is TGTGCCAGCAGTCAAGGACAGGGGCGCACAGATACGCAGTATTTT. It is translated as CASSQGQGRTDTQYF.

This chain joins TRBV19 and TRBJ2-3; TRBD1 matches 10 bases. This CDR3 spans 16 amino acids. Looked up from germline, CDR1 is LNHDA and CDR2 is SQIVND (reference sequence). Trimming at V came to 7 bases and at J to 1 base, leaving 8 bases not matched to a gene. This chain's CDR3 is CASTDTGTGGTDTQYF. The CDR3, as DNA: TGTGCCAGTACCGACACCGGGACAGGGGGCACAGATACGCAGTATTTT.

The V call is TRBV11-3, the J call TRBJ2-5; a weak D match, TRBD2 (5 bases). The germline gives CDR1 SGHNT, CDR2 YENEEA. The V end was cut by 5 bases, the J end by 1 base, with 14 bases between. The CDR3 has 15 amino acids. The CDR3 bases are TGTGCCAGCAGCCCGTTTTCGGGAAGCCAAGAGACCCAGTACTTC. As protein: CASSPFSGSQETQYF.

This clone was recorded once. The chain is built from TRBV27 and TRBJ2-2; 12 bases are shared with TRBD2. CDR1 is MNHEY, CDR2 SMNVEV, per germline (reference sequence). Losses at the gene ends were 3 bases for V and 6 bases for J; bases not matched to a gene: 8. The CDR3 has 17 residues. Here the CDR3 reads CASSFLAGGPLPGELFF. CDR3 bases: TGTGCCAGCAGTTTCCTAGCGGGAGGGCCACTACCCGGGGAGCTGTTTTTT.

Here the CDR3 DNA reads TGTGCCACCAGTCAACAGGGGAACACTGAAGCTTTCTTT. Translated, it gives CATSQQGNTEAFF. The chain combines TRBV24-1 with TRBJ1-1; TRBD1 is a possible D gene (6 bases). Germline V CDR1 and CDR2: KGHDR, SFDVKD. Trimming removed 6 bases at V and 1 base at J, with 8 bases between. This CDR3 is built from 13 residues.

The chain employs TRBV28 and TRBJ1-2; 8 nucleotides align to TRBD1. The CDR3 totals 12 residues. The V gene end was trimmed by 6 bases and the J gene end by 5 bases; junction bases not matched to a gene: 2. In germline, CDR1 is MDHEN, CDR2 SYDVKM. CDR3 nucleotides: TGTGCCAGCAGCCAGGGGGCATATGGCTACACCTTC. Amino acids: CASSQGAYGYTF.

The V call is TRBV18, the J call TRBJ1-1; 11 bases match TRBD1. The CDR3 loop spans 17 amino acids. The V gene end was trimmed by 2 bases and the J gene end by 0 bases; junction bases not matched to a gene: 5. CDR1 is KGHSH, CDR2 LQKENI, per germline. The CDR3 DNA reads TGTGCCAGCTCACCAGTTGGACAGGGGGCCATGAACACTGAAGCTTTCTTT. Translation gives CASSPVGQGAMNTEAFF.